This T cell receptor beta chain was documented in a study of OX40 agonist ivuxolimab in advanced cancers. Study-level background: Patients got intravenous ivuxolimab at 0.01 to 10 mg/kg every 2 weeks. Participants, 75% to 90% male, averaged roughly 55 years of age, ranging from 23 to 79.

Study conclusions and caveats: Some of the lowest clonal expansion was seen in partial responders at 0.1-3.0 mg/kg. The mean number of expanded clones was higher in CD8+ T cells than in CD4+.

Germline V gives CDR1 LNHDA, CDR2 SQIVND (reference sequence). Trimming took 0 bases from V and 0 from J, leaving 6 bases between them. This CDR3 spans 15 amino acids. On this clone: Its matching antigen is unknown.

Repertoires were generated with immunoSEQ multiplex PCR, while TCRdb's copy carries only in-frame clones and drops some. Found here are around 70,000 clones, roughly four fifths of them singletons; the top ten hold roughly 6.2%. The chain recombines TRBV19 with TRBJ1-5; D is undetermined. This receptor was taken from an adult with an advanced solid tumor such as melanoma, head and neck, liver or kidney cancer. Sequenced material: CD4+ or CD8+ T cells sorted from blood, taken in a trial of the OX40 agonist ivuxolimab. CDR3 nucleotide sequence: TGTGCCAGTAGTATAGAGGGCTATAGCAATCAGCCCCAGCATTTT. Amino acids: CASSIEGYSNQPQHF.